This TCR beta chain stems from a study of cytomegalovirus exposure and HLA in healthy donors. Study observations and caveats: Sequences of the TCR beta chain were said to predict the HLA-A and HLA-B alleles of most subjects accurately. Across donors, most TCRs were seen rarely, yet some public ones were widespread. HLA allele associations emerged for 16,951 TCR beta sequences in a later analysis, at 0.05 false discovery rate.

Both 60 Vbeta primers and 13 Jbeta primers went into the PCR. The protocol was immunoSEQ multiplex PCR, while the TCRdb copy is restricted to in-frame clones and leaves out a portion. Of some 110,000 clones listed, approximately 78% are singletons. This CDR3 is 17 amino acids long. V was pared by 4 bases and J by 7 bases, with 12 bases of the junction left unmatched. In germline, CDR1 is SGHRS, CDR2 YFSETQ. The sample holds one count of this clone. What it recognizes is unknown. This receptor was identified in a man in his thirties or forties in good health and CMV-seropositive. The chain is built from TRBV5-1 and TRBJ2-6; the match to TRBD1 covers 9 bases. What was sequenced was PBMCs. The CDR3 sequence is CASSTRLTGGGANVLTF. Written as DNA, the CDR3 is TGCGCCAGCAGCACCCGTCTCACAGGGGGCGGTGCCAACGTCCTGACTTTC. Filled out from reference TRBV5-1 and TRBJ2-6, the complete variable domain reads KAGVTQTPRYLIKTRGQQVTLSCSPISGHRSVSWYQQTPGQGLQFLFEYFSETQRNKGNFPGRFSGRQFSNSRSEMNVSTLELGDSALYLCASSTRLTGGGANVLTFGAGSRLTVL.